The 29 T cell receptor beta chains given below trace back to one sample, sequenced in a study of molecular identifiers for immune sequencing clone quantification. Using its own MiXCR run on the PCR reads, TCRdb lists one record per CDR3 protein. There are tens of thousands of distinct CDR3 sequences in the sample; nearly 25% occur only once, and 0.85% to 1% lies in the top ten. The sequenced sample was naive CD8+ T cells from blood, with Jurkat cell RNA spiked in. Indicated subset: FACS-sorted CD8+CD4-CCR7+CD45RA+ naive T cells. The receptors were sampled from a human donor in good health. Some libraries in this study had Jurkat cell RNA spiked in.

This clonotype was recorded at least ten times. The chain has TRBV7-2 and TRBJ1-1; TRBD1 aligns across 9 bases. Germline CDR1 SGHTA, CDR2 FQGNSA. Trimming at V came to 1 base and at J to 0 bases, leaving 6 bases not matched to a gene. This CDR3 spans 17 amino acids. CDR3 loop: CASSLVPGQGLNTEAFF. In DNA form, the CDR3 reads TGTGCCAGCAGCTTAGTCCCGGGACAGGGTCTGAACACTGAAGCTTTCTTT. The full variable domain, completed using reference TRBV7-2 and TRBJ1-1, is GAGVSQSPSNKVTEKGKDVELRCDPISGHTALYWYRQSLGQGLEFLIYFQGNSAPDKSGLPSDRFSAERTGGSVSTLTIQRTQQEDSAVYLCASSLVPGQGLNTEAFFGQGTRLTVV.

This clonotype was detected a few times. J is TRBJ1-6 and V is TRBV13; 10 bases are a match to TRBD1. CDR3 length: 15 amino acids. Germline CDR1 PRHDT, CDR2 FYEKMQ (reference sequence). The V gene end was trimmed by 5 bases and the J gene end by 8 bases; junction bases not matched to a gene: 6. CDR3 coding DNA: TGTGCCAGCAGCCCCGGGACAGGGGTACATTCACCCCTCCACTTT. This sequence encodes CASSPGTGVHSPLHF. Full variable domain (rest looked up from reference TRBV13 and TRBJ1-6): AAGVIQSPRHLIKEKRETATLKCYPIPRHDTVYWYQQGPGQDPQFLISFYEKMQSDKGSIPDRFSAQQFSDYHSELNMSSLELGDSALYFCASSPGTGVHSPLHFGNGTRLTVT.

This clonotype was observed many times. CDR3: CASSARHAGEQYF. The CDR3 region has the DNA TGTGCCAGCAGCGCACGACACGCTGGAGAGCAGTACTTC. J is TRBJ2-7 and V is TRBV7-9; D uncertain. CDR1 SEHNR and CDR2 FQNEAQ come from the germline V gene (reference sequence). The CDR3 contains 13 residues. Trimming pared 5 bases from V and 7 bases from J, leaving 15 bases between.

With regard to this clonotype: This may arise from a read error, as a much more abundant clone is one base away. The chain uses TRBV19 and TRBJ1-4, with a tentative D call TRBD1 (6 bases). Germline V gene sequence: CDR1 LNHDA, CDR2 SQIVND (reference sequence). This CDR3 contains 17 residues. The CDR3 nucleotides are TGTGCCAGTAGTACTCAGGACAGTTTGGCAACTAATGAAAAACTGTATTTT. Its translation is CASSTQDSLATNEKLYF.

There are many counts of this clonotype. The V call is TRBV29-1, the J call TRBJ1-4; D may be TRBD1 (6 bases). Trimming took off 4 bases at V and 7 bases at J, with 13 bases between the two ends. CDR3 length equals 13 residues. Looked up from germline, CDR1 is SQVTM and CDR2 is ANQGSEA. The CDR3, as DNA: TGCAGCGTTGTTCTGGGGGGCCCTGAAAAACTGTTTTTT. Translating gives CSVVLGGPEKLFF.

With regard to this clonotype: This may be a read error: a much more frequent sequence differs by one nucleotide. The chain uses TRBV7-2 and TRBJ1-3, with a weak D call TRBD1 (5 bases). Trimming removed 0 bases from V and 0 bases from J, with 9 bases in between. Germline assignment: CDR1 SGHTA and CDR2 FQGNSA. There are 16 residues in the CDR3. The CDR3 protein is CASSLATASSGNTIYF. The CDR3 coding sequence is TGTGCCAGCAGCTTAGCGACAGCCAGCTCTGGAAACACCATATATTTT.

This clonotype has at least ten counts. The rearrangement links TRBV29-1 to TRBJ2-3, with 8 bases lining up with TRBD2. The junction had 10 bases not matched to a gene; V was cut back by 3 bases and J by 2 bases. There are 16 residues in the CDR3. Germline V gene lookup returns CDR1 SQVTM and CDR2 ANQGSEA. The CDR3 DNA sequence: TGCAGCGTTGACGAGGAACTAGCGGAACTCACAGATACGCAGTATTTT. This gives the protein CSVDEELAELTDTQYF.

The chain recombines TRBV4-1 with TRBJ1-3, with D hard to call. The CDR3 spans 15 residues. Looked up from germline, CDR1 is MGHRA and CDR2 is YSYEKL. Trimming shortened V by 0 bases and J by 0 bases, and 6 bases separated the two germline ends. CDR3 region: CASSQDQLSGNTIYF. CDR3 bases: TGCGCCAGCAGCCAAGATCAGCTCTCTGGAAACACCATATATTTT.

This clonotype was counted many times. V and J are TRBV7-9 and TRBJ1-2; no definite D call. This CDR3 is built from 16 residues. With 1 base removed from V and 4 bases from J, the gap between germline ends came to 16 bases. CDR1 and CDR2 (germline): SEHNR, FQNEAQ (reference sequence). The DNA for the CDR3 is TGTGCCAGCAGCTTAGATGAGTCTATATCCTCCTATGGCTACACCTTC. It yields the protein CASSLDESISSYGYTF. Using reference TRBV7-9 and TRBJ1-2 for the parts outside the CDR3, the full variable domain is DTGVSQNPRHKITKRGQNVTFRCDPISEHNRLYWYRQTLGQGPEFLTYFQNEAQLEKSRLLSDRFSAERPKGSFSTLEIQRTEQGDSAMYLCASSLDESISSYGYTFGSGTRLTVV.

This clonotype was counted once. The CDR3 loop reads CSVQGGDGYTF. In DNA, the CDR3 is TGCAGCGTCCAGGGTGGAGATGGCTACACCTTC. V is TRBV29-1 and J is TRBJ1-2; tentatively, D is TRBD1 (5 bases). CDR3 size: 11 residues. The germline V gene has CDR1 SQVTM and CDR2 ANQGSEA. Trimming stripped 6 bases from V and 6 bases from J, with 11 bases between.

This clonotype has a handful of counts. V and J are TRBV6-2 or TRBV6-3 and TRBJ2-2, with 11 bases identical to TRBD2. J was trimmed by 5 bases and V by 7 bases; bases with no gene match: 6. Germline values: CDR1 MNHEY, CDR2 SVGEGT. The CDR3 length is 15 residues. In DNA, the CDR3 is TGTGCCAGCAACCTACTAGCGGGAGTTACCGGGGAGCTGTTTTTT. It translates to CASNLLAGVTGELFF.

This clonotype was detected many times. V usage is TRBV10-2 and J usage is TRBJ2-3; D gene uncertain. The CDR3 consists of 16 residues. Germline lookup yields CDR1 WSHSY and CDR2 SAAADI. Between the trimmed V and J ends, which lost 2 bases and 2 bases, there was a span of 14 bases. The CDR3 is CASSEPLYGLTDTQYF. CDR3 sequence (DNA): TGCGCCAGCAGTGAGCCCCTTTACGGCCTCACAGATACGCAGTATTTT.

This clonotype appeared many times. CDR3 sequence reads: CASSFTSQETQYF. Here the CDR3 DNA reads TGTGCCAGCAGCTTCACAAGCCAAGAGACCCAGTACTTC. V gene TRBV7-9 combines with J gene TRBJ2-5, with no clear D. Germline V gene sequence: CDR1 SEHNR, CDR2 FQNEAQ (reference sequence). With 3 bases removed from V and 1 base from J, the gap between germline ends came to 6 bases. The CDR3 is 13 amino acids.

This clonotype was seen only a few times. This chain links TRBV4-1 with TRBJ1-2; no clear D. Germline values: CDR1 MGHRA, CDR2 YSYEKL. CDR3 size: 15 residues. Trimming cost V 10 bases and J 8 bases, with 26 bases left between them. The DNA for the CDR3 is TGCGCCAAAAGCCAAGGGCTTTCTAGTATGCAAGGCTACACCTTC. Its translation is CAKSQGLSSMQGYTF.

Note on this clonotype: A read error may be the cause here, since a much bigger clone is one base away. The rearrangement joins TRBV4-1 to TRBJ1-5, with no clear D. Germline lookup yields CDR1 MGHRA and CDR2 YSYEKL. The CDR3 loop spans 13 amino acids. V was cut by 3 bases and J by 4 bases, with 7 bases left in between. CDR3 in DNA: TGCGCCAGCAGCCACGTGAGAAATCAGCCCCAGCATTTT. Translation: CASSHVRNQPQHF.

This clonotype was seen repeatedly, ten times or more. This chain links TRBV21-1 with TRBJ1-2; TRBD1, as called in the table, went unchecked against the DNA. TRBV21-1 is deemed a pseudogene. The CDR3 is made up of 15 amino acids. In nucleotides, the CDR3 is TGTGCCAGCAGCAAAGCGCGGACACCCAACTATGGCTACACCTTC. Translated: CASSKARTPNYGYTF.

The chain is built from TRBV7-9 and TRBJ1-5; D is ambiguous. From germline, CDR1 is SEHNR and CDR2 FQNEAQ (reference sequence). The CDR3 has 15 residues. Trimming pared 10 bases from V and 0 bases from J, leaving 16 bases between. For the CDR3, the DNA is TGTGCCAAGGCGGGGAACAGCGATAGCAATCAGCCCCAGCATTTT. Protein sequence: CAKAGNSDSNQPQHF.

This clonotype has a count of ten or more. The V call is TRBV20-1, the J call TRBJ2-2; 9 bases map to TRBD2. V shed 1 base and J 2 bases; nucleotides not matched to a gene: 5. Looked up from germline, CDR1 is DFQATT and CDR2 is SNEGSKA (reference sequence). The CDR3 sequence is 16 residues long. The CDR3, as DNA: TGCAGTGCTAGAGGACTAGCGGCAACAAACACCGGGGAGCTGTTTTTT. This translates into CSARGLAATNTGELFF.

This clonotype has more than one count but fewer than ten. One end of the junction does not line up with germline, which may come from a read error. This chain links TRBV25-1 with TRBJ2-3; TRBD1 matches 8 bases. The germline CDR1 and CDR2 sequences are MGHDK and SYGVNS. The CDR3 has 14 residues. This CDR3 reads CTSSEDREVDTQYF. CDR3 sequence (DNA): TGTACCAGCAGTGAGGACAGGGAGGTGGATACGCAGTATTTT. Based on the CDR3 plus reference TRBV25-1 and TRBJ2-3, the full variable domain is EADIYQTPRYLVIGTGKKITLECSQTMGHDKMYWYQQDPGMELHLIHYSYGVNSTEKGDLSSESTVSRIRTEHFPLTLESARPSHTSQYLCTSSEDREVDTQYFGPGTRLTVL.

Only a few counts were recorded for this clonotype. Compared with germline, one end of the junction differs, possibly owing to a read error. V is TRBV28 and J is TRBJ1-5; TRBD1 aligns across 8 bases. Looked up from germline, CDR1 is MDHEN and CDR2 is SYDVKM. The CDR3 covers 13 residues. The CDR3 loop reads CASKTGVRQPRHF. The CDR3 coding sequence is TGTGCCAGCAAGACAGGGGTGAGGCAGCCCCGGCATTTT.

Comment on this clonotype: One end of the junction fails to match germline, which may point to a read error. The V and J genes are TRBV6-1 and TRBJ1-1, with D possibly matching TRBD1 (6 bases). The CDR3 sequence is 14 residues long. Germline assignment: CDR1 MNHNS and CDR2 SASEGT. CDR3 coding DNA: TGTGCTAGCAGTGCGATAGGGGGGAACACTGAAGCTTTCTTT. This encodes CASSAIGGNTEAFF.

Worth noting for this clonotype: A much larger clone lies one base from this, so it may be a read error. CDR3 residues: CSVETSSSSYNEKFF. CDR3 bases: TGCAGCGTTGAGACTAGCTCTAGCTCCTACAATGAGAAGTTCTTC. This sequence joins TRBV29-1 and TRBJ2-1; 7 bases are a match to TRBD2. This CDR3 has 15 residues. Germline CDR1 reads SQVTM; CDR2 reads ANQGSEA.

This clonotype appeared a few times. A much larger clone differs from this one at a single base, so this may be a read error. The chain is built from TRBV24-1 and TRBJ2-2; 8 bases align to TRBD1. The germline V gene encodes CDR1 KGHDR and CDR2 SFDVKD. The CDR3 covers 14 residues. CDR3 sequence (DNA): TGTGCCACCAGTCCACAGGGGGACACCGGGGAGATGTTTTTT. It specifies CATSPQGDTGEMFF.

A remark on this clonotype: Because it lacks the conserved phenylalanine or tryptophan at the end, this CDR3 is likely a read error. This chain joins TRBV6-6 and TRBJ1-2, with TRBD1 matching over 7 bases. This CDR3 has 14 residues. Per the germline V gene, CDR1 is MNHNY and CDR2 is SVGAGI (reference sequence). This chain's CDR3 is CASSQGQEAYGYTL. In DNA form, the CDR3 reads TGTGCCAGCAGTCAAGGACAGGAGGCATATGGTTACACCTTA.

Remarks on this clonotype: One base away lies a much larger clone, so this may be a sequencing read error. The chain has TRBV28 and TRBJ1-5; D perhaps matches TRBD1 (6 bases). The CDR3 extends over 15 amino acids. Germline CDR1 reads MDHEN; CDR2 reads SYDVKM. The CDR3 loop is CACRSQGMSNQPQHF. DNA of the CDR3: TGTGCCTGCAGATCCCAGGGGATGAGCAATCAGCCCCAGCATTTT.

This clonotype was recorded many times. The rearrangement uses TRBV5-4 and TRBJ2-7, with a weak D call TRBD1 (6 bases). Between the trimmed V and J ends, which lost 4 bases and 9 bases, there was a span of 11 bases. The CDR3 is 11 residues long. Looked up from germline, CDR1 is SGHNT and CDR2 is YYREEE (reference sequence). The CDR3 region has the DNA TGTGCCAGCAGCGTTGCAGGGGTGCAGTACTTC. It encodes CASSVAGVQYF.

Points on this clonotype: This could be a read error, since a much larger clone is one nucleotide away. This chain uses TRBV12-3 or TRBV12-4 with TRBJ2-1, with a possible D match to TRBD2 (7 bases). This CDR3 is 12 amino acids long. CDR3 coding DNA: TGTGCCAGCAGTCGCGGGGGCAATGAGCAGCTCTTC. Translated, it gives CASSRGGNEQLF.

A note on this clonotype: The junction shows a germline mismatch at one end, possibly a read error. V is TRBV10-2 and J is TRBJ2-1; D not certain. From germline, CDR1 is WSHSY and CDR2 SAAADI. The length of the CDR3 is 13 residues. In nucleotides, the CDR3 is TGCGCCAGCAGTCTAAGCTCCTACAATAAGCAGTTCTTC. Translation gives CASSLSSYNKQFF.

This clonotype came up many times. The chain has TRBV18 and TRBJ2-3; tentatively, D is TRBD2 (7 bases). CDR1 and CDR2 (germline): KGHSH, LQKENI. The CDR3 contains 14 residues. Trimming left V 6 bases short and J 5 bases short, with 15 bases between. Here the CDR3 reads CASSPWGGRDTQYF. The CDR3 DNA reads as TGTGCCAGCTCCCCCTGGGGGGGGCGAGATACGCAGTATTTT.